This is a list of T cell receptor beta chains from one sample in a study of PD-1 blockade in classical Hodgkin lymphoma. Libraries were prepared by immunoSEQ multiplex PCR; TCRdb keeps only in-frame clonotypes and omits some of them. The sample holds 95,000 to 100,000 clones, around 89% seen once. Sequenced here: peripheral blood mononuclear cells (PBMCs), sampled before the second cycle of nivolumab. The receptors come from a human donor with classical Hodgkin lymphoma. The CDR3 runs from the conserved cysteine through the conserved F or W. The D gene is left open where the match is weak. A clone size is listed for some rows: how often the clone was seen (once, few, many), or a class if it is expanded.

v_call	d_call	clone_size	j_call	cdr3_nt	cdr3_aa
TRBV15	NA	NA	TRBJ1-6	TGTGCCACCAGCAACGACTATAATTCACCCCTCCACTTT	CATSNDYNSPLHF
TRBV7-9	NA	NA	TRBJ1-1	TGTGCCAGCAGCAGGACAGAAGCTTTCTTT	CASSRTEAFF
TRBV5-8	NA	NA	TRBJ2-3	TGTGCCAGCAGCTTGGCCGAGACAGTCACAGATACGCAGTATTTT	CASSLAETVTDTQYF
TRBV4-1	TRBD1	NA	TRBJ1-5	TGCGCCAGCAGCCAAGAAGTTAGACAGGGGACCCTAAATCAGCCCCAGCATTTT	CASSQEVRQGTLNQPQHF
TRBV10-3	NA	NA	TRBJ2-7	TGTGCCATCAGTGAGTGCTTTAAGGACAGATGCGAGCAGTACTTC	CAISECFKDRCEQYF
TRBV15	NA	NA	TRBJ2-4	TGTGCCACCAGCAGAGTGAGTTTACAAGACAAAAACATTCAGTACTTC	CATSRVSLQDKNIQYF
TRBV19	TRBD1	NA	TRBJ1-2	TGTGCCAGTAGTACTACCATTACAGGGGGCGATGGCTACACCTTC	CASSTTITGGDGYTF
TRBV6-1	NA	NA	TRBJ1-3	TGTGCCAGCAGCGAAGGTTTCTCGAGCTCTGGAAACACCATATATTTT	CASSEGFSSSGNTIYF
TRBV4-3	NA	NA	TRBJ1-2	TGCGCCAGCAGCCAAGGCGCCGGGGGACCTACCTTAAACTATGGCTACACCTTC	CASSQGAGGPTLNYGYTF
TRBV27	NA	NA	TRBJ1-5	TGTGCCAGCAGTCTGAACAGGGTTGGTCAGCCCCAGCATTTT	CASSLNRVGQPQHF
TRBV10-1	NA	few	TRBJ2-5	TGCGCCAGCAGCCGACAGGCGCAAGAGACCCAGTACTTC	CASSRQAQETQYF
TRBV27	NA	NA	TRBJ1-1	TGTGCCAGCAGTTATAGACAAGCTTTCTTT	CASSYRQAFF
TRBV6-5	NA	NA	TRBJ2-5	TGTGCCAGCAGTTACGGCTGGGCAGGCCAAGAGACCCAGTACTTC	CASSYGWAGQETQYF
TRBV19	NA	NA	TRBJ1-1	TGTGCCAGTAGTGGGGGGGGAACCCGAGGAATGAACACTGAAGCTTTCTTT	CASSGGGTRGMNTEAFF
TRBV4-2	NA	NA	TRBJ2-7	TGTGCCAGCAGCCACGGAGAGGGACCTTACGAGCAGTACTTC	CASSHGEGPYEQYF
TRBV7-7	TRBD1	NA	TRBJ2-7	TGTGCCAGCAGCCCCGCATCCGACAGGGGGATCCCCTACGAGCAGTACTTC	CASSPASDRGIPYEQYF
TRBV12-5	TRBD2	NA	TRBJ2-5	TGTGCTAGTGGTTCGGGACTAGCGGGAAAAGAGACCCAGTACTTC	CASGSGLAGKETQYF
TRBV9	NA	NA	TRBJ1-3	TGTGCCAGCAGCGAGGACGGTAGCTCTGGAAACACCATATATTTT	CASSEDGSSGNTIYF
TRBV11-3	NA	NA	TRBJ2-5	TGTGCCAGCAGCTTTTCTAGGGGAGAGACCCAGTACTTC	CASSFSRGETQYF
TRBV27	TRBD2	NA	TRBJ2-1	TGTGCCAGCAGTAGACTAGCGGGGCACAATGAGCAGTTCTTC	CASSRLAGHNEQFF
TRBV5-1	NA	NA	TRBJ2-3	TGCGCCAGCAGCTGGACAGGCACAGATACGCAGTATTTT	CASSWTGTDTQYF
TRBV12-5	NA	NA	TRBJ2-7	TGTGCTAGTGGACTTACCGGACACGGCCTAGACGAGCAGTACTTC	CASGLTGHGLDEQYF
TRBV30	TRBD1	NA	TRBJ2-7	TGTGCCTGGAATCCGGGACAGGGCTACGAGCAGTACTTC	CAWNPGQGYEQYF
TRBV11-3	NA	NA	TRBJ2-7	TGTGCCAGCAGCCCGGGACCGCCGGAGACGGAGCAGTACTTC	CASSPGPPETEQYF
TRBV30	NA	NA	TRBJ2-7	TGTGCCTGGAGCGCTATGACAGGAATCTCCTACGAGCAGTACTTC	CAWSAMTGISYEQYF
TRBV30	NA	NA	TRBJ2-5	TGTGCCTGGAGACCCCTTGGGGCCGGAGGGGGGACCCAGTACTTC	CAWRPLGAGGGTQYF
TRBV19	TRBD2	once	TRBJ2-5	TGTGCCAGTAGTATTTCTAGCGGGGGCTCTCAAGAGACCCAGTACTTC	CASSISSGGSQETQYF
TRBV18	NA	NA	TRBJ2-5	TGTGCCAGCTCACCACAGGTAGCGGAAGAGACCCAGTACTTC	CASSPQVAEETQYF
TRBV5-5	NA	NA	TRBJ1-3	TGTGCCAGCAGCTTGGGAACAGGACACTCTGGAAACACCATATATTTT	CASSLGTGHSGNTIYF
TRBV7-9	NA	NA	TRBJ2-1	TGTGCCAGCCCCAGGAGGGCCAGGGGTTGGGACAATGAGCAGTTCTTC	CASPRRARGWDNEQFF
TRBV19	TRBD2	NA	TRBJ2-1	TGTGCCAGTAGTATAGTGTACCCTAGCGGGCAGTTCTTC	CASSIVYPSGQFF
TRBV30	NA	few	TRBJ2-1	TGTGCCTGGAGTGGAGACAGAGGTTACAATGAGCAGTTCTTC	CAWSGDRGYNEQFF
TRBV27	NA	NA	TRBJ2-7	TGTGCCAGCAGTTACTCGAAGGGCTACGAGCAGTACTTC	CASSYSKGYEQYF
TRBV7-2	NA	NA	TRBJ2-5	TGTGCCAGCAGCCGACGGGGGAGCGAGTCCCAGTACTTC	CASSRRGSESQYF
TRBV30	NA	NA	TRBJ2-3	TGTGCCTGGAGTGTTGGGGCCACAGATACGCAGTATTTT	CAWSVGATDTQYF
TRBV2	TRBD2	NA	TRBJ2-5	TGTGCCAGCAGTGAAACCCCGGGACTAGCGGGGGCGGAAGAGACCCAGTACTTC	CASSETPGLAGAEETQYF
TRBV19	NA	NA	TRBJ2-3	TGTGCCAGTAGTATAGCAGCCCCCGGAGATACGCAGTATTTT	CASSIAAPGDTQYF
TRBV19	TRBD2	NA	TRBJ2-3	TGTGCCAGTAACAGGGGACTAGCGGGGCGCACAGATACGCAGTATTTT	CASNRGLAGRTDTQYF
TRBV5-6	NA	NA	TRBJ1-1	TGTGCCAGCAGCTTTGGGGCGGTGAACACTGAAGCTTTCTTT	CASSFGAVNTEAFF
TRBV30	TRBD1	NA	TRBJ1-5	TGTGCCTGGGGACAGGGGAATGAGCAGCCCCAGCATTTT	CAWGQGNEQPQHF
TRBV2	NA	NA	TRBJ1-2	TGTGCCAGCACAATCGCGAGACAGAACTATGGCTACACCTTC	CASTIARQNYGYTF
TRBV9	NA	NA	TRBJ2-5	TGTGCCAGCAGCGTAACAGGGTCCGAGACCCAGTACTTC	CASSVTGSETQYF
TRBV19	TRBD1	NA	TRBJ1-5	TGTGCCAGTAATGACAGGGTAAATCAGCCCCAGCATTTT	CASNDRVNQPQHF
TRBV5-1	NA	NA	TRBJ2-7	TGCGCCAGCAGCATCGACATCTACGAGCAGTACTTC	CASSIDIYEQYF
TRBV28	NA	NA	TRBJ1-5	TGTGCCAGCAGTTTCGACGGGAATCAGCCCCAGCATTTT	CASSFDGNQPQHF
TRBV2	NA	medium-sized	TRBJ1-1	TGTGCCAGACTTCACAGGGATTGGAACACTGAAGCTTTCTTT	CARLHRDWNTEAFF
TRBV15	NA	NA	TRBJ1-4	TGTGCCACCGGGAAGGACCGAGCGTATGAAAAACTGTTTTTT	CATGKDRAYEKLFF
TRBV7-9	NA	NA	TRBJ1-2	TGTGCCAGCAACACGGCGGGGGGAGTACACTATGGCTACACCTTC	CASNTAGGVHYGYTF